The 21 T cell receptor beta chains listed next were all sequenced from one sample in a study of CD8+ T cells in alopecia areata. Documented treatment: oral pan-JAK inhibitor, 5-10 mg twice daily. Extracted from the samples, RNA was reverse transcribed into cDNA to serve as the sequencing template. Produced via immunoSEQ multiplex PCR; TCRdb's table is partial and in-frame only. Of 150,000 to 200,000 clones in the sample, roughly 60% were seen once. Source: CD4+ T cells sorted from blood, taken at week 24, from a patient treated with tofacitinib. These TCRs come from a human donor with alopecia areata.

The chain joins TRBV2 to TRBJ2-5; D is unclear. The germline V and J ends were trimmed by 7 bases and 3 bases, with 6 bases remaining between them. The CDR3 has 11 residues. Germline CDR1 is SNHLY and CDR2 is FYNNEI. The CDR3 here is CASTQKETQYF. The CDR3 DNA reads TGTGCCAGCACCCAGAAAGAGACCCAGTACTTC.

The gene calls are TRBV30 and TRBJ2-2, with 9 bases that match TRBD1. CDR1 GTSNPN and CDR2 SVGIG come from the germline V gene (reference sequence). V gave up 0 bases and J gave up 5 bases; unmatched junction bases: 4. The CDR3 spans 15 residues. DNA of the CDR3: TGTGCCTGGAGTGTACGGACAGGGGTAACCGGGGAGCTGTTTTTT. It yields the protein CAWSVRTGVTGELFF.

V is TRBV14 and J is TRBJ1-6; D is uncertain. Deletions cut 1 base from V and 12 bases from J, with 13 bases between. This CDR3 comprises 14 residues. CDR1 and CDR2 (germline): SGHDN, FVKESK. The CDR3 nucleotides are TGTGCCAGCAGCCAAGCCGGCAGCCTAGGACCCCTCCACTTT. It encodes CASSQAGSLGPLHF.

This clone occurred a few times. The CDR3: CSVAWGTGDGYTF. The CDR3, as DNA: TGCAGCGTTGCCTGGGGGACAGGGGATGGCTACACCTTC. The chain joins TRBV29-1 to TRBJ1-2, with 10 bases matching TRBD1. The CDR3 covers 13 residues. V was pared by 4 bases and J by 6 bases, with 5 bases of the junction left unmatched. Germline CDR1 is SQVTM and CDR2 is ANQGSEA.

This clone appeared a few times. This chain joins TRBV4-1 and TRBJ1-6; D gene ambiguous. CDR3 length: 16 residues. V shed 1 base and J shed 5 bases, with 12 bases lying between them. Germline loops: CDR1 MGHRA, CDR2 YSYEKL. CDR3 sequence reads: CASSQVVALDNSPLHF. The CDR3 DNA reads as TGCGCCAGCAGCCAAGTGGTAGCTTTGGATAATTCACCCCTCCACTTT.

On this clone itself: The sample holds other DNA sequences that translate to the same CDR3. The rearrangement uses TRBV19 and TRBJ1-5; TRBD1 matches at 8 bases. Germline V gene lookup returns CDR1 LNHDA and CDR2 SQIVND (reference sequence). V shed 9 bases and J 4 bases; nucleotides not matched to a gene: 2. The CDR3 spans 12 residues. CDR3 nucleotides: TGTGCCAGCAGACAGGGGAATCAGCCCCAGCATTTT. Its protein product is CASRQGNQPQHF.

The rearrangement links TRBV29-1 to TRBJ2-1, with 13 nucleotides matching TRBD2. The CDR3 extends over 17 amino acids. V shed 7 bases and J 2 bases; nucleotides not matched to a gene: 11. From germline, CDR1 is SQVTM and CDR2 ANQGSEA. CDR3 region: CSATWGLAGNAYNEQFF. The CDR3 region has the DNA TGCAGCGCTACATGGGGACTAGCGGGGAATGCCTACAATGAGCAGTTCTTC.

V and J are TRBV30 and TRBJ1-6, with D hard to call. The CDR3 totals 16 residues. V was trimmed by 0 bases and J by 5 bases, leaving 14 bases between them. Germline values: CDR1 GTSNPN, CDR2 SVGIG (reference sequence). CDR3 coding DNA: TGTGCCTGGAGTGTAATCGCGGGGAGAAATAATTCACCCCTCCACTTT. Its protein is CAWSVIAGRNNSPLHF.

This clone was detected once. The chain combines TRBV9 with TRBJ1-5; no firm D call. Trimming stripped 0 bases from V and 12 bases from J, with 13 bases between. The CDR3 runs to 13 residues. Germline loops: CDR1 SGDLS, CDR2 YYNGEE. CDR3 DNA: TGTGCCAGCAGCGTAGAGCCCGGGTCGCTCCAGCATTTT. Translating gives CASSVEPGSLQHF.

The rearrangement links TRBV29-1 to TRBJ2-1; TRBD1 agrees at 7 bases. V lost 6 bases and J lost 5; bases outside the gene matches: 16. Germline loops: CDR1 SQVTM, CDR2 ANQGSEA. The CDR3 length is 16 residues. The CDR3 bases are TGCAGCGTGTACGCCCGTTCCCGGGACAGAAACAATGAGCAGTTCTTC. Protein sequence: CSVYARSRDRNNEQFF.

V usage is TRBV5-1 and J usage is TRBJ1-2; 12 bases align to TRBD1. The CDR3 contains 17 residues. The germline gives CDR1 SGHRS, CDR2 YFSETQ. V lost 1 base and J lost 2; bases outside the gene matches: 6. The CDR3 is CASSLSTGTGGNYGYTF. CDR3 nucleotides: TGCGCCAGCAGCTTGTCTACCGGGACAGGGGGCAACTATGGCTACACCTTC.

The chain combines TRBV5-1 with TRBJ2-3; D remains ambiguous. Trimming removed 3 bases from V and 4 bases from J, with 9 bases in between. The CDR3 spans 13 residues. The germline V gene encodes CDR1 SGHRS and CDR2 YFSETQ. CDR3 DNA sequence: TGCGCCAGCAGCTCCAAAGTGGCAGATACGCAGTATTTT. Translating gives CASSSKVADTQYF.

J is TRBJ1-1 and V is TRBV29-1; D gene unclear. The length of the CDR3 is 10 residues. With 2 bases removed from V and 8 bases from J, the gap between germline ends came to 6 bases. CDR1 is SQVTM and CDR2 is ANQGSEA in the germline V gene. CDR3 in DNA: TGCAGCGTTGAAAGGCAGGAAGCTTTCTTT. It translates to CSVERQEAFF.

This clone was detected once. The sample holds other DNA sequences that translate to the same CDR3. This rearrangement joins TRBV30 to TRBJ2-7, with D unresolved. Germline-derived CDR1 and CDR2 are GTSNPN and SVGIG (reference sequence). CDR3 length: 11 amino acids. V lost 3 bases and J 0 bases, leaving 3 bases between the germline ends. The CDR3 reads CAWRVSYEQYF. The CDR3, as DNA: TGTGCCTGGAGGGTCTCCTACGAGCAGTACTTC.

The V gene is TRBV12-5, the J gene TRBJ1-5; 7 positions match TRBD1. Germline lookup yields CDR1 LGHNT and CDR2 FRNRAP. There are 17 residues in the CDR3. After removal of 7 bases from V and 4 bases from J, the junction contained 16 bases not matched to a gene. The DNA of the CDR3 is TGTGCTAGTGCCATGATCGCGGGACAGACTCCTAATCAGCCCCAGCATTTT. Translation gives CASAMIAGQTPNQPQHF.

CDR3 sequence (DNA): TGTGCCTGGAGTGTGGGGGTCCAAGAGACCCAGTACTTC. Protein: CAWSVGVQETQYF. This chain connects TRBV30 to TRBJ2-5; D tentatively fits TRBD1 or TRBD2 (5 bases each). Trimming removed 0 bases at V and 1 base at J, with 6 bases between. Germline V gene sequence: CDR1 GTSNPN, CDR2 SVGIG (reference sequence). This CDR3 is 13 amino acids long.

V gene TRBV5-1 combines with J gene TRBJ2-7; perhaps TRBD1 as D (7 bases). Germline CDR1 and CDR2: SGHRS and YFSETQ. Trimming removed 3 bases from V and 6 bases from J, with 19 bases in between. There are 15 residues in the CDR3. The CDR3, as DNA: TGCGCCAGCAGCTCAACACAGGGGCCCGGGGGCGAGCAGTACTTC. As protein: CASSSTQGPGGEQYF.

Ten or more counts support this clone. The rearrangement joins TRBV27 to TRBJ2-7, with D unclear. CDR3 length equals 12 residues. The V gene's germline CDR1 is MNHEY and CDR2 SMNVEV (reference sequence). V lost 2 bases and J lost 12, with 14 bases in between. The CDR3 DNA sequence: TGTGCCAGCAGTTTACCCCACTTGTCCTTGTACTTC. Residues: CASSLPHLSLYF.

This clone turned up a few times. The rearrangement links TRBV30 to TRBJ1-2, with 7 bases matching TRBD1. From germline, CDR1 is GTSNPN and CDR2 SVGIG (reference sequence). V shed 0 bases and J 3 bases; nucleotides not matched to a gene: 13. The CDR3 runs 17 residues. The CDR3 DNA reads as TGTGCCTGGAGTGTACCTGGGGAGGGGGCAATACACTATGGCTACACCTTC. Translating gives CAWSVPGEGAIHYGYTF.

The chain couples TRBV29-1 to TRBJ2-5; TRBD1 aligns across 9 bases. V lost 7 bases and J lost 2; bases outside the gene matches: 11. Germline V gives CDR1 SQVTM, CDR2 ANQGSEA. The CDR3 has 15 residues. The CDR3 region is CSARETGGGQETQYF. CDR3 bases: TGCAGCGCCAGGGAGACAGGGGGAGGGCAAGAGACCCAGTACTTC.

This chain uses TRBV4-2 with TRBJ2-3, with TRBD2 identical over 13 bases. CDR1 and CDR2 (germline): LGHNA, YNFKEQ. There are 17 residues in the CDR3. V was clipped by 3 bases and J by 0 bases; unmatched bases: 3. The CDR3, as DNA: TGTGCCAGCAGCCAGCGGGGACTAGCGGGGAGCACAGATACGCAGTATTTT. Encoded protein: CASSQRGLAGSTDTQYF.